This T cell receptor (beta chain) derives from a study of blood T cells in healthy people across ages. Notes on the study in general: In older individuals, TCR beta diversity per million T cells was lower, falling roughly linearly with age. Conclusively comparing naive with antigen-experienced cells was impossible with unsorted PBMCs. The authors considered diversity estimates from one million T cells to be underestimates.

Between the trimmed V and J ends, which lost 3 bases and 2 bases, there was a span of 6 bases. Germline values: CDR1 SGHTA, CDR2 FQGNSA. CDR3 length: 13 amino acids. This clonotype was counted at least ten times. The antigen remains undetermined. With a J-beta primer mix and a sample-barcoded 5' primer, a second PCR ran about 7 to 12 cycles. TCRdb re-derived calls from the 5' RACE reads in MiXCR, one entry per CDR3 protein. The table shows hundreds of thousands of distinct CDR3 sequences, with over 45% occurring only once. The receptor was derived from a man aged 30-40 years in good health. V is TRBV7-2 and J is TRBJ2-3; unclear D gene. The source material was blood. The DNA of the CDR3 is TGTGCCAGCAGCTTGCCTAACACAGATACGCAGTATTTT. This translates into CASSLPNTDTQYF.